This T cell receptor beta chain was found in a study of blood T cell repertoires in COVID-19. Trimming took 5 bases from V and 1 from J; bases not matched to a gene: 7. The CDR3 covers 15 residues. CDR1 is SGHAT, CDR2 FQNNGV, per germline. The method was immunoSEQ multiplex PCR; TCRdb's version includes in-frame clones alone and lacks a portion of them. The sample lists roughly 250,000 clones, around 85% occurring once. The gene calls are TRBV11-2 and TRBJ1-1, with 7 positions matching TRBD1. The clonotype was recovered from a woman aged 25 to 39 who had recovered from COVID-19. Sequenced input: PBMCs or T cells enriched from blood (not recorded which). The CDR3 region is CASSHDRARNTEAFF. Here the CDR3 DNA reads TGTGCCAGCAGCCATGACAGGGCTAGGAACACTGAAGCTTTCTTT.